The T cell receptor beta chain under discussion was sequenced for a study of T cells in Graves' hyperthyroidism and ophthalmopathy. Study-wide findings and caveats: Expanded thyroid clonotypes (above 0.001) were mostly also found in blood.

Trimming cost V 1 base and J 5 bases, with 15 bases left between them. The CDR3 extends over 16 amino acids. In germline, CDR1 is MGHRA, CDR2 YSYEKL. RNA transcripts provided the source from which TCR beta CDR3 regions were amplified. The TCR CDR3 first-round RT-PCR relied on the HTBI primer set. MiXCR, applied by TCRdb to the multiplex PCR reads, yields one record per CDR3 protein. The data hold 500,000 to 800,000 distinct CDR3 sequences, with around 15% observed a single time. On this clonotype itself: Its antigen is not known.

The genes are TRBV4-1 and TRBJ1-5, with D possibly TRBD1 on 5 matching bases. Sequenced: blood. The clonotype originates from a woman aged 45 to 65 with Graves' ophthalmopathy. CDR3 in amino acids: CASSQGSGRVDQPQHF. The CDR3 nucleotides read TGCGCCAGCAGCCAAGGTTCAGGCAGGGTGGATCAGCCCCAGCATTTT.